This TCR beta chain was retrieved from a study of shared clonotypes between healthy human individuals (dated by TCRdb to about 2020). General notes on the study: Three men and two women, aged 18 to 49 years, made up the cohort. Each donor's leukapheresis produced roughly between roughly 0.85 and 9.5 billion PBMCs. For each donor, three plates each were used for CD4 naive and CD4 memory, two plates were used for CD8 naive, and one plate was used for CD8 memory. Blood TCR repertoires of a handful of healthy adults were deeply sequenced to estimate repertoire size and the extent of clonotype sharing between individuals. Different laboratories and diverse techniques were used to prepare libraries and sequence TCR repertoires, to increase sequencing depth and limit assay-specific biases.

What the authors observed across the whole study: Because the study included a small number of donors, the genetic and exposure-history diversity represented was limited. Incomplete sequencing was indicated by rarefaction of sorted-subset datasets, despite the large sequencing depth. Sharing across a few donors was observed for approximately 5% of naive CD4, less than 4% of naive CD8, 2% to 2.5% of memory CD4, and around 0.44% of memory CD8 clonotypes. Only blood was sampled, and tissue TCR repertoires likely differ from those in blood. Larger estimated clonotype richness was generally found for naive subsets than for memory subsets. Compared with non-shared clonotypes, the clonotypes found in all four sorted-subset donors had higher generation probabilities. Pairwise subsampling indicated that sequencing depth was expected to affect the degree of clonotype sharing among donors.

Donors were healthy HIV-negative adults with no recently reported acute infections or vaccinations. All donors were Caucasian adults living in Nashville, Tennessee, USA. CD4+ T cells were enriched through magnetic negative selection, after which naive cells were positively selected on CD45RA and the remaining negative fraction served as the memory subset. Blood was obtained by leukapheresis, after which PBMCs were separated by Ficoll-Histopaque density gradient centrifugation and cryopreserved in liquid nitrogen vapor phase. Analytical flow cytometry was used to check the purity and quantity of every magnetically sorted T cell population. From each sorted fraction, genomic DNA was isolated and quantified by UV absorbance on a Nanodrop 2000c. Using the deep immunoSEQ assay, multiplex PCR amplified TCR CDR3 regions from genomic DNA. Genomic DNA extracted from each cell subset was distributed evenly over all wells of several immunoSEQ 96-well plates, and each plate served as one replicate. For sorted subsets, each replicate PCR was loaded with 150 to 250 ng genomic DNA, equivalent to 30,000 or so T cell genomes. Purified libraries were quantified with a Qubit 3.0 fluorometer, sized on a Bioanalyzer 2100, and re-quantified with the KAPA Library Quantification kit. A separate single-read 150-cycle Illumina NextSeq 550 flow cell was used to sequence each immunoSEQ 96-well plate. The study's processing was this. The immunoSEQ output contained only junctional sequences without quality scores, so filtering could not match that applied to full-length reads. Sequences were annotated with PyIR, a Python wrapper for IgBLAST v1.9, using IMGT germline references to assign V/J genes and CDR3. Reads were filtered out if the reads had weak V/J assignments (E-value above 1e-6), no CDR3, stop codons, out-of-frame junctions, or ambiguous translated residues. V3J clonotypes were defined as sequences sharing an identical inferred V gene, J gene, and CDR3 amino acid sequence. To compute the percentage overlap between repertoires, the number of shared unique clonotypes was divided by the size of the smaller repertoire. Richness of each repertoire was evaluated using RTK rarefaction, the Chao1 estimator, and Recon v2.1 estimates of unobserved clonotypes. For all TCRbeta clonotypes obtained by the gDNA method from several donors, generation probabilities were computed with OLGA. Drawn from immuneACCESS, this table holds only the in-frame rearrangements with V and J called that TCRdb kept. Clones are partly lost; checked studies trace under half to an unresolved V gene and leave the rest unexplained. V, J and clone size are those of that table, while D and trimming were read from the DNA. For this sample there are a few million clones; just over 90% appear just once. Of the sample, 0.13% to 0.15% falls within the top ten clones.

As to this clone: No antigen is known for it. Per-base qualities were not stored, and no clone one base away is much larger.

Looking up the germline V gene yields CDR1 SGHAT and CDR2 FQNNGV. Including the terminal cysteine and phenylalanine, the CDR3 comprises 14 residues. The entry retains the CDR3 DNA only, 42 bases that are in frame from base 1. V is reduced by 4 bases and J by 5 bases, leaving a spacing of 12 bases between them. This clonotype was sampled from a man aged 18-30 years in good health. The material sequenced was naive CD4+ T cells sorted from blood. The cell subset or site label, as the study defines it: CD45RA+ positively selected. Recombination connected TRBV11-2 to TRBJ2-1; no confident D gene assignment can be made. The CDR3 is CASSSPGLNNEQFF. The sequenced DNA is TGTGCCAGCAGCTCCCCGGGCCTAAACAATGAGCAGTTCTTC.